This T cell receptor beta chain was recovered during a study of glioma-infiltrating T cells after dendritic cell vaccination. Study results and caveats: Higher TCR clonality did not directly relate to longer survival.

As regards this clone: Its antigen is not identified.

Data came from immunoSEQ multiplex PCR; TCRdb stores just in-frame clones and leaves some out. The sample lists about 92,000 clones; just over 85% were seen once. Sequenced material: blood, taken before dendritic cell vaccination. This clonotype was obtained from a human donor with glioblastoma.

In DNA, the CDR3 is TGCGCCAGCAGCTACAGAGACCCCACAGATACGCAGTATTTT. It specifies CASSYRDPTDTQYF. V usage is TRBV5-1 and J usage is TRBJ2-3; D not resolved. The germline V gene has CDR1 SGHRS and CDR2 YFSETQ. Trimming removed 3 bases from V and 2 bases from J, with 10 bases in between. The CDR3 runs to 14 residues.